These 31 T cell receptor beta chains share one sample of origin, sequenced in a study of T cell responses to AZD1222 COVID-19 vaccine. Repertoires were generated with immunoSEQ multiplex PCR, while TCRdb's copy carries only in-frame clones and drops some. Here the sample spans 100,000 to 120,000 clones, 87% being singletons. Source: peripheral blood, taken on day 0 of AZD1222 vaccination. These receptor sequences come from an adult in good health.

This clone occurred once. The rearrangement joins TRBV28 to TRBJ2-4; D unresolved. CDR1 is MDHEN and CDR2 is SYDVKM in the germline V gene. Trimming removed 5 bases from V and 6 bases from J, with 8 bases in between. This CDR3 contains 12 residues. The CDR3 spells CASSMTRNIQYF. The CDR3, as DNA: TGTGCCAGCAGTATGACGAGAAACATTCAGTACTTC.

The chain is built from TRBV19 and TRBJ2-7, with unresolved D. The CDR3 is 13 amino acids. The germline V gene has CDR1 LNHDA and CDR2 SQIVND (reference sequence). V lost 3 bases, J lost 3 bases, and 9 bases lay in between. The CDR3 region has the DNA TGTGCCAGTAGTATCATTTTTGGCTACGAGCAGTACTTC. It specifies CASSIIFGYEQYF.

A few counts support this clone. CDR3 nucleotides: TGTGCCATCAGCTACGGACCGAGGGATTCACCCCTCCACTTT. As protein: CAISYGPRDSPLHF. This rearrangement joins TRBV10-3 to TRBJ1-6; no clear D. Germline V gene lookup returns CDR1 ENHRY and CDR2 SYGVKD. This CDR3 comprises 14 residues. Trimming stripped 6 bases from V and 8 bases from J, with 14 bases between.

In DNA, the CDR3 is TGCGCCAGCAGCCAAGGACTTAGGGGGAGCTCCTACAATGAGCAGTTCTTC. As protein: CASSQGLRGSSYNEQFF. The chain uses TRBV4-1 and TRBJ2-1; a possible D gene is TRBD1 (6 bases). The CDR3 runs to 17 residues. CDR1 MGHRA and CDR2 YSYEKL come from the germline V gene. The germline V and J ends were trimmed by 1 base and 0 bases, with 13 bases remaining between them.

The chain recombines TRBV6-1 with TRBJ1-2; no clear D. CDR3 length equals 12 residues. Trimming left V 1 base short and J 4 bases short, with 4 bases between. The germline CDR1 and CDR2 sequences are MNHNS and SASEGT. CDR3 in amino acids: CASSEVGYGYTF. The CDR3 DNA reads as TGTGCCAGCAGTGAAGTGGGCTATGGCTACACCTTC.

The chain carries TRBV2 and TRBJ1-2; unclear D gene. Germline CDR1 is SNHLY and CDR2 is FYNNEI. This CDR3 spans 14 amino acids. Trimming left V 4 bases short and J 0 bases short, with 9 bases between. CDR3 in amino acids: CASSGTATNYGYTF. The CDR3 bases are TGTGCCAGCAGTGGGACCGCAACTAACTATGGCTACACCTTC.

The CDR3 DNA reads as TGTGCCAGCAAGGACTGGGGTTCCTACGAGCAGTACTTC. Its protein product is CASKDWGSYEQYF. The rearrangement uses TRBV2 and TRBJ2-7, with D possibly being TRBD2 (5 bases). Germline loops: CDR1 SNHLY, CDR2 FYNNEI. V was pared by 7 bases and J by 1 base, with 11 bases between. The CDR3 contains 13 residues.

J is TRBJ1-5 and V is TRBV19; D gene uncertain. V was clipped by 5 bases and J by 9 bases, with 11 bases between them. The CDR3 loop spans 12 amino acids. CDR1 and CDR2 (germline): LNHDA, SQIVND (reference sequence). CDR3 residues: CASSVSGRPQHF. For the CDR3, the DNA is TGTGCCAGTAGTGTGTCTGGGAGGCCCCAGCATTTT. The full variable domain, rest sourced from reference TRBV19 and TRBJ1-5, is DGGITQSPKYLFRKEGQNVTLSCEQNLNHDAMYWYRQDPGQGLRLIYYSQIVNDFQKGDIAEGYSVSREKKESFPLTVTSAQKNPTAFYLCASSVSGRPQHFGDGTRLSIL.

CDR3 sequence reads: CASSFNLPPRVGNNEQFF. For the CDR3, the DNA is TGTGCCAGCAGTTTCAATCTCCCCCCGAGAGTGGGGAACAATGAGCAGTTCTTC. The chain has TRBV28 and TRBJ2-1; the D is unclear. The V end lost 3 bases, the J end lost 5 bases, and 23 bases lay between the germline ends. There are 18 residues in the CDR3. Germline V CDR1 and CDR2: MDHEN, SYDVKM.

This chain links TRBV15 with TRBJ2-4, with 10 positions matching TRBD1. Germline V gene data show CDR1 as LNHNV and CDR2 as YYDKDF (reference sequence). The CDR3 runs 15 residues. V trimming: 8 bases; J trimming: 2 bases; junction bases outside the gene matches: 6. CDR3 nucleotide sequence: TGTGCCACCGAGGACAGGGGGGAATCCAAAAACATTCAGTACTTC. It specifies CATEDRGESKNIQYF.

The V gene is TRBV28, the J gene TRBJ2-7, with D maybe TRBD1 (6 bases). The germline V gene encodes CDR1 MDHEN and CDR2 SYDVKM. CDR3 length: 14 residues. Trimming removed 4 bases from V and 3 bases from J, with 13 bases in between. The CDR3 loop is CASSYTGTSYEQYF. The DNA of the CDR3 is TGTGCCAGCAGTTACACCGGGACAAGCTACGAGCAGTACTTC.

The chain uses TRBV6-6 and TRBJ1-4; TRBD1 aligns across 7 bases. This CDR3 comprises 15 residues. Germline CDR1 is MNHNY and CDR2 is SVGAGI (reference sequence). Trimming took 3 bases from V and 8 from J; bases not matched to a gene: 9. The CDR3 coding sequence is TGTGCCAGCAGTTATTATCCGGCCAGGGGGGAAAAACTGTTTTTT. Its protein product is CASSYYPARGEKLFF.

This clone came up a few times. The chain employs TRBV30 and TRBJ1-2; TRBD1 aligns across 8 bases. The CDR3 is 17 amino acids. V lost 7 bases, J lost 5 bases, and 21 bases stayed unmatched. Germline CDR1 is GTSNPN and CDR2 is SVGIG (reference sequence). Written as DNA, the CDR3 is TGTGCCTCCCGTCCCCCCCGGAGGCAGGGGGCTTTATATGGCTACACCTTC. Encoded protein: CASRPPRRQGALYGYTF.

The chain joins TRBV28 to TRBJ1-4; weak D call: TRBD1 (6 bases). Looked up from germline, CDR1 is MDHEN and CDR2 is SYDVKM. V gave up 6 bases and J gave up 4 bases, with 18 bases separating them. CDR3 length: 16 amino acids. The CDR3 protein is CASRERTVSFNEKLFF. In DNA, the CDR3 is TGTGCCAGCAGGGAAAGGACAGTGAGTTTTAATGAAAAACTGTTTTTT.

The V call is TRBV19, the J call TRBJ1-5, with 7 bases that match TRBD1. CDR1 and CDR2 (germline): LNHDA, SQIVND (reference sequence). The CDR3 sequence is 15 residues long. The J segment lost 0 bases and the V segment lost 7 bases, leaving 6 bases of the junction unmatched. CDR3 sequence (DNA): TGTGCCAGTACCCCGACAGGGAATAGCAATCAGCCCCAGCATTTT. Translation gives CASTPTGNSNQPQHF.

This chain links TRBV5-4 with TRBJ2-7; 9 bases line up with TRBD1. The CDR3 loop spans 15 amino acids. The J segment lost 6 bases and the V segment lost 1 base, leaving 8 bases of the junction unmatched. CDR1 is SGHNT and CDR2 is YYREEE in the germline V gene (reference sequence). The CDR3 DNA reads TGTGCCAGCAGCTTGCCCTCGGGACAGGGTGGCGAGCAGTACTTC. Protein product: CASSLPSGQGGEQYF.

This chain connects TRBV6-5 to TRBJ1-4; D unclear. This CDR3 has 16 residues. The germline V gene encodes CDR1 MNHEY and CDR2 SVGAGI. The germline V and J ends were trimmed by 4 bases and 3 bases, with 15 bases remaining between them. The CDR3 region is CASSFFSGASNEKLFF. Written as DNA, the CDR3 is TGTGCCAGCAGTTTTTTCTCAGGAGCCTCTAATGAAAAACTGTTTTTT.

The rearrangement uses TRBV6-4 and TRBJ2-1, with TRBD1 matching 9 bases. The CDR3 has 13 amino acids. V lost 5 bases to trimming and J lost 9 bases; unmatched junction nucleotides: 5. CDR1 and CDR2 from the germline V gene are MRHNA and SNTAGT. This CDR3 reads CASSRQGQGEQFF. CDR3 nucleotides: TGTGCCAGCAGTCGTCAGGGACAGGGTGAGCAGTTCTTC.

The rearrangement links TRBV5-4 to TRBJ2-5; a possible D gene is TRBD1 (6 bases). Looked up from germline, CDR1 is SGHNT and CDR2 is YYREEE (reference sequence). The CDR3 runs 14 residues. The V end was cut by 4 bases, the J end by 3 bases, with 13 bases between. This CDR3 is CASSPGTSEETQYF. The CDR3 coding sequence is TGTGCCAGCAGCCCAGGGACATCCGAAGAGACCCAGTACTTC.

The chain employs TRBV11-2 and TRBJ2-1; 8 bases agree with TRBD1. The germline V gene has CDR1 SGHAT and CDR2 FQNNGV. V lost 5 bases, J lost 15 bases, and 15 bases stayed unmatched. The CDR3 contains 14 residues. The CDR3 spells CASSRLLLARGLFF. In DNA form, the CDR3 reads TGTGCCAGCAGCCGACTCTTGCTGGCCAGGGGGCTGTTCTTC.

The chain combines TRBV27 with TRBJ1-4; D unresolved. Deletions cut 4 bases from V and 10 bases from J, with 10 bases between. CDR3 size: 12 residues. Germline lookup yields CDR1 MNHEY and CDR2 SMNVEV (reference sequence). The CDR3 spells CASSYRGGKLFF. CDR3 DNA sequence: TGTGCCAGCAGTTATCGAGGAGGAAAACTGTTTTTT.

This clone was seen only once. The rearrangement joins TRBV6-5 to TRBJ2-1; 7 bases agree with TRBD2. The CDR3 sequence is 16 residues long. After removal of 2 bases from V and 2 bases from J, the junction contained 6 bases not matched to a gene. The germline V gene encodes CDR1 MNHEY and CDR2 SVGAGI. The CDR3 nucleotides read TGTGCCAGCAGTTACACGCCTAGCGGCACCTACAATGAGCAGTTCTTC. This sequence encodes CASSYTPSGTYNEQFF.

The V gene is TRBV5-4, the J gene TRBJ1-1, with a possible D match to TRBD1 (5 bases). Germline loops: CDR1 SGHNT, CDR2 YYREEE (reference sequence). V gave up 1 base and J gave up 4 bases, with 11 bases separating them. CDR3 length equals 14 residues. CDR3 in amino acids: CASSLFSGPTEAFF. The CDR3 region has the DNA TGTGCCAGCAGCTTGTTTTCAGGGCCCACTGAAGCTTTCTTT.

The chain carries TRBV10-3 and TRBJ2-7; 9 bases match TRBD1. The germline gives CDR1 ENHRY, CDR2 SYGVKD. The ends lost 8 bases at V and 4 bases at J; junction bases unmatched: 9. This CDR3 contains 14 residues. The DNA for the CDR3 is TGTGCCATCCAGGGGACAGGGAGTGCGTACGAGCAGTACTTC. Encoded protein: CAIQGTGSAYEQYF.

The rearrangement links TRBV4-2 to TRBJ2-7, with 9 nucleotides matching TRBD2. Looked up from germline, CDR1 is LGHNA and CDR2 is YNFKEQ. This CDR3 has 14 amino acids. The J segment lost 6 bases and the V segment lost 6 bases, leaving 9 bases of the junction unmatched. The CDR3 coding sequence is TGTGCCAGCAGTCAACCGGGACTAGCAACCGAGCAGTACTTC. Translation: CASSQPGLATEQYF.

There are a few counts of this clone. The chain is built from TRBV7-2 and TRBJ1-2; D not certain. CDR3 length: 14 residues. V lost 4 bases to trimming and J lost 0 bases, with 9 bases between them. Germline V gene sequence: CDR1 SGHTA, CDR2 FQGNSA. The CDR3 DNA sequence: TGTGCCAGCAGCTCGGAGACGTCTAACTATGGCTACACCTTC. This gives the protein CASSSETSNYGYTF.

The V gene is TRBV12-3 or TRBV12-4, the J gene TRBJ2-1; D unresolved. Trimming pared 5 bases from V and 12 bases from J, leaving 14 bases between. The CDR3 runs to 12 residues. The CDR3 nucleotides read TGTGCCAGCAGTCTCCCGTCCCGCTCGCAGTTCTTC. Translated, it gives CASSLPSRSQFF.

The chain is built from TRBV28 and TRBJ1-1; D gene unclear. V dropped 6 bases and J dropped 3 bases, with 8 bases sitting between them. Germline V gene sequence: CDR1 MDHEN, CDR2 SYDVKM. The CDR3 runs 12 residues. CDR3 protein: CASSPRHTEAFF. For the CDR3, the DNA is TGTGCCAGCAGCCCCAGGCACACTGAAGCTTTCTTT.

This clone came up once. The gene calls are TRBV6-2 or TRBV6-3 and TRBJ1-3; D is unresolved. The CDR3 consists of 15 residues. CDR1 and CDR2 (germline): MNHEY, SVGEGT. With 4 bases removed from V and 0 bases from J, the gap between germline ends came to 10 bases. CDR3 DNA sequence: TGTGCCAGCAGTTCAACCTACTACTCTGGAAACACCATATATTTT. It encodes CASSSTYYSGNTIYF.

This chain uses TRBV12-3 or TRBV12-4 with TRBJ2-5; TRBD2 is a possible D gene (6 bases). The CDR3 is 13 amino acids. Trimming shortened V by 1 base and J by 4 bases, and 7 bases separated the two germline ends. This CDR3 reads CASSLGGGETQYF. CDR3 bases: TGTGCCAGCAGTTTAGGGGGAGGAGAGACCCAGTACTTC.

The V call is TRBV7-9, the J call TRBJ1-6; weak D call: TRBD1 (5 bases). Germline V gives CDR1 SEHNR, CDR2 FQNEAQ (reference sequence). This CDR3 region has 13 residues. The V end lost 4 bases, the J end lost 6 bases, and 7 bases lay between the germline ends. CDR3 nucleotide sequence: TGTGCCAGCAGCTCAGGGCCTAATTCACCCCTCCACTTT. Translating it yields CASSSGPNSPLHF.